This T cell receptor beta chain was captured by sequencing in a study of cytomegalovirus exposure and HLA in healthy donors. Study conclusions and caveats: A later analysis found first-cohort TCR clusters tended to co-occur in the 130 or so validation repertoires. The study listed approximately 170 cytomegalovirus-associated TCR beta chains. Rare sequences made up most TCRs, while some public TCRs were found in many donors. Confirmation was obtained in vitro that a few CMV-associated chains are specific for CMV antigens.

This clone was observed a single time. As yet, its antigen is unknown. Some clones are missing from TCRdb's copy, which holds only in-frame ones; the method was immunoSEQ multiplex PCR. The table shows some 49,000 clones, with 94% occurring only once. This CDR3 is 14 amino acids long. Unmatched junction bases numbered 7, after V lost 6 bases and J lost 4 bases. CDR1 and CDR2 from the germline V gene are SGHAT and FQNNGV. V is TRBV11-2 and J is TRBJ1-1; TRBD1 matches 8 bases. The sequenced sample was PBMCs. The receptor was derived from a woman aged 18-35 years in good health and CMV-seropositive. The CDR3 nucleotides are TGTGCCAGCAGTTATGACAGGGGAGTCACTGAAGCTTTCTTT. This sequence encodes CASSYDRGVTEAFF.